The 26 T cell receptor beta chains reported below all come from one sample, sequenced in a study of cytomegalovirus exposure and HLA in healthy donors. The PCR employed 60 Vbeta primers together with 13 Jbeta primers. Libraries were prepared by immunoSEQ multiplex PCR; TCRdb keeps only in-frame clonotypes and omits some of them. The table records about 220,000 clones, 82% of them present only once. The specimen sequenced was PBMCs. All receptors derive from a man aged 35 to 55 in good health and CMV-seropositive.

V is TRBV6-1 and J is TRBJ2-7; 11 bases line up with TRBD1. Per germline, CDR1 MNHNS and CDR2 SASEGT. The CDR3 sequence is 17 residues long. The trim removed 2 bases at V and 5 bases at J, leaving 11 bases unmatched. Here the CDR3 reads CASSERLGQGGGHEQYF. The CDR3 DNA sequence: TGTGCCAGCAGTGAAAGGTTGGGACAGGGGGGTGGTCACGAGCAGTACTTC.

The CDR3 coding sequence is TGTGCCAGCAGCATCGGTCCGGGACAGACGGCGAACACTGAAGCTTTCTTT. As protein: CASSIGPGQTANTEAFF. The chain recombines TRBV9 with TRBJ1-1; 7 bases align to TRBD1. The CDR3 extends over 17 amino acids. The V and J ends lost 4 bases and 1 base, in that order; junction bases with no gene match: 13. Germline CDR1 reads SGDLS; CDR2 reads YYNGEE.

The chain is built from TRBV6-5 and TRBJ2-6, with TRBD1 matching 8 bases. The CDR3 is 15 residues long. Losses at the gene ends were 6 bases for V and 4 bases for J; bases not matched to a gene: 5. Germline V CDR1 and CDR2: MNHEY, SVGAGI. The CDR3 DNA follows: TGTGCCAGCAGACAGGGGGAGATCGGGGCCAACGTCCTGACTTTC. Translating gives CASRQGEIGANVLTF.

The chain uses TRBV7-9 and TRBJ2-7; the D gene is possibly TRBD1 (6 bases). Germline V gene sequence: CDR1 SEHNR, CDR2 FQNEAQ (reference sequence). CDR3 length equals 16 residues. Trimming removed 4 bases at V and 4 bases at J, with 20 bases between. CDR3 sequence: CASSSVWTTGAYEQYV. Here the CDR3 DNA reads TGTGCCAGCAGCTCGGTATGGACGACAGGTGCTTACGAGCAGTACGTC.

About this clone itself: At one end, the junction sequence differs from germline, possibly due to a read error. J is TRBJ2-5 and V is TRBV5-4, with D maybe TRBD2 (5 bases). This CDR3 has 15 residues. Germline V gene sequence: CDR1 SGHNT, CDR2 YYREEE (reference sequence). In nucleotides, the CDR3 is TGTGCCAGCAGCTTGGAGGCGAGGGCGCAAGGGACCCAGTACTTC. This gives the protein CASSLEARAQGTQYF.

The chain links TRBV30 to TRBJ2-6, with D uncertain. V lost 0 bases and J 3 bases, leaving 3 bases between the germline ends. Germline V gene data show CDR1 as GTSNPN and CDR2 as SVGIG (reference sequence). The CDR3 totals 13 residues. The CDR3 nucleotides read TGTGCCTGGAGTGTTAGTGGGGCCAACGTCCTGACTTTC. This gives the protein CAWSVSGANVLTF.

Comment on this clone: Additional DNA sequences in this sample encode the identical CDR3. The chain is built from TRBV19 and TRBJ1-1; D unclear. V was trimmed by 1 base and J by 8 bases, leaving 8 bases between them. The germline V gene encodes CDR1 LNHDA and CDR2 SQIVND (reference sequence). There are 12 residues in the CDR3. CDR3 protein: CASSIGELEAFF. The DNA for the CDR3 is TGTGCCAGTAGTATAGGGGAGTTGGAAGCTTTCTTT.

The genes are TRBV6-6 and TRBJ1-6, with TRBD1 matching over 7 bases. CDR3 length: 11 amino acids. With 5 bases clipped from V and 14 bases from J, the junction kept 3 bases outside the gene matches. Germline V gene data show CDR1 as MNHNY and CDR2 as SVGAGI (reference sequence). The CDR3 loop is CASSTGQALHF. The CDR3, as DNA: TGTGCCAGCAGTACCGGACAGGCCCTCCACTTT.

V usage is TRBV30 and J usage is TRBJ1-1; D gene unclear. Germline CDR1 is GTSNPN and CDR2 is SVGIG (reference sequence). The CDR3 is made up of 11 amino acids. Trimming cost V 2 bases and J 9 bases, with 10 bases left between them. CDR3 in DNA: TGTGCCTGGAGTCCTGGCGGGAAAGCTTTCTTT. Amino acid sequence: CAWSPGGKAFF.

V and J are TRBV5-4 and TRBJ2-1; 11 bases align to TRBD2. After removal of 0 bases from V and 9 bases from J, the junction contained 8 bases not matched to a gene. Germline loops: CDR1 SGHNT, CDR2 YYREEE (reference sequence). The CDR3 has 16 residues. CDR3 sequence: CASSLGRLAGPSEQFF. The DNA for the CDR3 is TGTGCCAGCAGCTTGGGAAGACTAGCGGGGCCCAGTGAGCAGTTCTTC.

This clone was seen more than once but under ten times. CDR3: CASSLLGGTDTQYF. The CDR3 DNA reads TGTGCCAGCAGCTTACTAGGGGGCACAGATACGCAGTATTTT. J is TRBJ2-3 and V is TRBV7-9; perhaps TRBD1 as D (5 bases). The CDR3 length is 14 residues. V lost 2 bases to trimming and J lost 1 base, with 7 bases between them. Germline CDR1 and CDR2: SEHNR and FQNEAQ (reference sequence).

The V call is TRBV5-1, the J call TRBJ2-1; 10 bases are a match to TRBD2. The CDR3 is 19 residues long. With 4 bases clipped from V and 7 bases from J, the junction kept 20 bases outside the gene matches. Germline CDR1 SGHRS, CDR2 YFSETQ. CDR3 region: CASSPKAGGPDWRWNEQFF. Here the CDR3 DNA reads TGCGCCAGCAGCCCTAAAGCGGGAGGGCCGGACTGGCGATGGAATGAGCAGTTCTTC. The full variable domain, with the rest looked up from reference TRBV5-1 and TRBJ2-1, is KAGVTQTPRYLIKTRGQQVTLSCSPISGHRSVSWYQQTPGQGLQFLFEYFSETQRNKGNFPGRFSGRQFSNSRSEMNVSTLELGDSALYLCASSPKAGGPDWRWNEQFFGPGTRLTVL.

The chain carries TRBV29-1 and TRBJ1-2; no clear D gene. CDR3 length: 12 residues. Germline values: CDR1 SQVTM, CDR2 ANQGSEA. Trimming cost V 5 bases and J 6 bases, with 13 bases left between them. The CDR3 is CSVSSYRDGYTF. The CDR3 region has the DNA TGCAGCGTTTCCTCGTACCGAGATGGCTACACCTTC.

This chain uses TRBV29-1 with TRBJ2-5; 7 bases are shared with TRBD2. This CDR3 is built from 13 residues. Germline CDR1 is SQVTM and CDR2 is ANQGSEA. The trim removed 7 bases at V and 5 bases at J, leaving 10 bases unmatched. The CDR3 here is CSAGLVSIETQYF. Here the CDR3 DNA reads TGCAGCGCCGGACTAGTCTCGATTGAGACCCAGTACTTC.

The rearrangement links TRBV19 to TRBJ1-2, with D possibly TRBD1 on 6 matching bases. V was clipped by 6 bases and J by 5 bases, with 16 bases between them. CDR1 is LNHDA, CDR2 SQIVND, per germline (reference sequence). This CDR3 spans 14 amino acids. The CDR3 is CASSPQGRRYGYTF. CDR3 sequence (DNA): TGTGCCAGTAGCCCTCAGGGGCGTAGGTATGGCTACACCTTC. Drawing the rest from reference TRBV19 and TRBJ1-2, the complete variable domain is DGGITQSPKYLFRKEGQNVTLSCEQNLNHDAMYWYRQDPGQGLRLIYYSQIVNDFQKGDIAEGYSVSREKKESFPLTVTSAQKNPTAFYLCASSPQGRRYGYTFGSGTRLTVV.

This sequence joins TRBV27 and TRBJ1-3, with no clear D. The CDR3 runs to 13 residues. Germline-derived CDR1 and CDR2 are MNHEY and SMNVEV (reference sequence). Between the trimmed V and J ends, which lost 5 bases and 3 bases, there was a span of 8 bases. This CDR3 is CASSLRYGNTIYF. CDR3 DNA: TGTGCCAGCAGTCTCCGGTATGGAAACACCATATATTTT.

This chain links TRBV5-4 with TRBJ2-1, with TRBD2 matching over 11 bases. The CDR3 is made up of 15 amino acids. The V and J ends lost 3 bases and 8 bases, in that order; junction bases with no gene match: 7. Germline V CDR1 and CDR2: SGHNT, YYREEE (reference sequence). CDR3 DNA sequence: TGTGCCAGCAGCTCAGGACTAGCGGGCCTAGATGAGCAGTTCTTC. As protein: CASSSGLAGLDEQFF.

V and J are TRBV19 and TRBJ1-5; TRBD1 is a possible D gene (5 bases). Trimming shortened V by 10 bases and J by 4 bases, and 23 bases separated the two germline ends. Germline values: CDR1 LNHDA, CDR2 SQIVND (reference sequence). This CDR3 is built from 16 residues. DNA for the CDR3: TGTGCCACTAAAATCCGCCCGGGACTTGGGAATCAGCCCCAGCATTTT. As protein: CATKIRPGLGNQPQHF.

The rearrangement uses TRBV2 and TRBJ2-7, with D possibly TRBD2 on 6 matching bases. Trimming stripped 2 bases from V and 0 bases from J, with 11 bases between. This CDR3 spans 15 amino acids. CDR1 and CDR2 (germline): SNHLY, FYNNEI. CDR3 sequence: CASSESAGRSYEQYF. The CDR3 DNA follows: TGTGCCAGCAGTGAATCGGCGGGGCGCTCCTACGAGCAGTACTTC. Variable domain in full (rest from reference TRBV2 and TRBJ2-7): EPEVTQTPSHQVTQMGQEVILRCVPISNHLYFYWYRQILGQKVEFLVSFYNNEISEKSEIFDDQFSVERPDGSNFTLKIRSTKLEDSAMYFCASSESAGRSYEQYFGPGTRLTVT.

This rearrangement joins TRBV5-1 to TRBJ2-5; 8 positions agree with TRBD2. This CDR3 has 15 amino acids. The junction had 3 bases not matched to a gene; V was cut back by 0 bases and J by 2 bases. Germline-derived CDR1 and CDR2 are SGHRS and YFSETQ. The CDR3 DNA follows: TGCGCCAGCAGCTTGGCCTCGGGGGGGCAAGAGACCCAGTACTTC. Translation gives CASSLASGGQETQYF.

The gene calls are TRBV7-8 and TRBJ2-7; a weak D match, TRBD1 (5 bases). The CDR3 contains 14 residues. Trimming took 2 bases from V and 7 from J, leaving 15 bases between them. Looked up from germline, CDR1 is SGHVS and CDR2 is FQNEAQ. The CDR3 loop is CASSLTGRAREQYF. CDR3 sequence (DNA): TGTGCCAGCAGCTTAACGGGCAGGGCGCGTGAGCAGTACTTC.

V and J are TRBV30 and TRBJ2-1; perhaps TRBD2 as D (6 bases). Trimming removed 1 base at V and 6 bases at J, with 13 bases between. Germline CDR1 is GTSNPN and CDR2 is SVGIG (reference sequence). The CDR3 length is 14 residues. CDR3 DNA sequence: TGTGCCTGGAGTGCGTCTAGCGCTTTCAATGAGCAGTTCTTC. It specifies CAWSASSAFNEQFF. The whole variable domain, filled in from reference TRBV30 and TRBJ2-1, reads SQTIHQWPATLVQPVGSPLSLECTVEGTSNPNLYWYRQAAGRGLQLLFYSVGIGQISSEVPQNLSASRPQDRQFILSSKKLLLSDSGFYLCAWSASSAFNEQFFGPGTRLTVL.

The chain combines TRBV29-1 with TRBJ2-1, with TRBD1 as a possible D gene (6 bases). The CDR3 contains 16 residues. V lost 4 bases, J lost 3 bases, and 19 bases lay in between. Per germline, CDR1 SQVTM and CDR2 ANQGSEA. As DNA, the CDR3 is TGCAGCGTTGCTCCGTATGGACAGCTTAACTACAATGAGCAGTTCTTC. Its translation: CSVAPYGQLNYNEQFF.

The V gene is TRBV6-1, the J gene TRBJ2-7; TRBD1 aligns across 7 bases. The CDR3 runs 15 residues. V lost 7 bases, J lost 0 bases, and 9 bases stayed unmatched. Germline values: CDR1 MNHNS, CDR2 SASEGT. The CDR3 DNA follows: TGTGCCAGCATGGTAGGGGACAGTCGCTCCTACGAGCAGTACTTC. Protein: CASMVGDSRSYEQYF.

This clone was seen more than once but under ten times. This rearrangement joins TRBV6-1 to TRBJ1-5; 7 nucleotides match TRBD1. V trimming: 0 bases; J trimming: 4 bases; junction bases outside the gene matches: 6. Germline assignment: CDR1 MNHNS and CDR2 SASEGT. This CDR3 is 16 amino acids long. CDR3 sequence (DNA): TGTGCCAGCAGTGAAGCGCTTAGGGGGCGGAATCAGCCCCAGCATTTT. Translating gives CASSEALRGRNQPQHF.

The rearrangement joins TRBV6-5 to TRBJ2-5; TRBD1 matches at 8 bases. The CDR3 length is 15 residues. Germline-derived CDR1 and CDR2 are MNHEY and SVGAGI. The junction had 9 bases not matched to a gene; V was cut back by 4 bases and J by 5 bases. The CDR3 reads CASSSENRGWETQYF. CDR3 bases: TGTGCCAGCAGTTCAGAAAACAGGGGGTGGGAGACCCAGTACTTC.